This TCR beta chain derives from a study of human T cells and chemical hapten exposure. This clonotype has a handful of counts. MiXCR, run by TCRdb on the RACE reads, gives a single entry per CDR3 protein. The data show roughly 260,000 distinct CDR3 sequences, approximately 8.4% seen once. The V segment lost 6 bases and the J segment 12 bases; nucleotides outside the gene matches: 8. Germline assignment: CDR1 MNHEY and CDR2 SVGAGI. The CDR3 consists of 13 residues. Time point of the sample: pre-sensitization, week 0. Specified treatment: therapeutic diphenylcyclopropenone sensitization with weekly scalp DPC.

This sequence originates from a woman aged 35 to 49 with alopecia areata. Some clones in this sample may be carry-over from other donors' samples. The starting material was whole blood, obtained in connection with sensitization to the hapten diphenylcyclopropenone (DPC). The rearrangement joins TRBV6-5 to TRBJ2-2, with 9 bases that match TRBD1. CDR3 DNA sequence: TGTGCCAGCAGCCGAACCGGGACAGGGCAGCTGTTTTTT. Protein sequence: CASSRTGTGQLFF.